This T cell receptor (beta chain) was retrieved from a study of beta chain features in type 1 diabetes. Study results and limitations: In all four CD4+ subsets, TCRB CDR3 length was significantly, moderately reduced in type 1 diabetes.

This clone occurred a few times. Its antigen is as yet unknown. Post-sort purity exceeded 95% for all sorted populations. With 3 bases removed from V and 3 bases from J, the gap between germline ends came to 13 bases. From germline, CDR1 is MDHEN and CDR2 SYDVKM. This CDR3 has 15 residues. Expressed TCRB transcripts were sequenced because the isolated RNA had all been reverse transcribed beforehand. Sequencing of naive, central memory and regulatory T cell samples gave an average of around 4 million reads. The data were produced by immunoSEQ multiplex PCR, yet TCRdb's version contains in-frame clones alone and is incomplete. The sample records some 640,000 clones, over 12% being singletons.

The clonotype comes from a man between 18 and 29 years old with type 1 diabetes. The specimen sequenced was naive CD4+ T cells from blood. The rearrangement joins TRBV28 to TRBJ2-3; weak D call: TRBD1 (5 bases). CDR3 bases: TGTGCCAGCAGTTTTCCAGGGTTAGGTACAGATACGCAGTATTTT. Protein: CASSFPGLGTDTQYF.